Each of the 27 T cell receptor beta chains below was sequenced from the same sample in a study of T-cell memory formation after mild COVID-19. Using its own MiXCR run on the 5' RACE reads, TCRdb lists one record per CDR3 protein. The sample gives 350,000 to 500,000 distinct CDR3 sequences, 20% to 30% of which show up once; less than 15% is in the top ten. Sequenced input: PBMCs or a T cell subset sorted from them (not recorded which). These receptors came from an adult woman who had mild COVID-19 (a few samples of this study predate the infection). Cell type and time point are not known.

The J gene is TRBJ2-3, the V gene TRBV24-1; TRBD1 matches 11 bases. The CDR3 totals 16 residues. The ends lost 5 bases at V and 3 bases at J; junction bases unmatched: 6. The germline V gene encodes CDR1 KGHDR and CDR2 SFDVKD. The CDR3 reads CATSGADRGHTDTQYF. DNA for the CDR3: TGTGCCACCAGTGGTGCGGACAGGGGGCATACAGATACGCAGTATTTT.

The chain joins TRBV7-9 to TRBJ2-3; perhaps TRBD1 as D (6 bases). Germline assignment: CDR1 SEHNR and CDR2 FQNEAQ (reference sequence). The CDR3 length is 11 residues. Trimming removed 11 bases at V and 7 bases at J, with 13 bases between. This chain's CDR3 is CAGEGQHTQYF. DNA for the CDR3: TGTGCCGGGGAAGGACAGCATACGCAGTATTTT.

The chain is built from TRBV5-1 and TRBJ1-2; the D is unclear. Trimming left V 5 bases short and J 2 bases short, with 19 bases between. Looked up from germline, CDR1 is SGHRS and CDR2 is YFSETQ. The CDR3 spans 16 residues. The CDR3 region is CASRATPETQNYGYTF. The CDR3, as DNA: TGCGCCAGCAGGGCAACGCCAGAAACTCAAAACTATGGCTACACCTTC.

This clonotype was seen a few times. The chain couples TRBV6-5 to TRBJ2-4; D gene uncertain. Trimming removed 2 bases at V and 0 bases at J, with 5 bases between. The CDR3 has 14 amino acids. CDR1 and CDR2 from the germline V gene are MNHEY and SVGAGI. The CDR3: CASSYSLAKNIQYF. The CDR3 DNA is TGTGCCAGCAGTTACAGTCTAGCCAAAAACATTCAGTACTTC.

The sample holds a few counts of this clonotype. The chain carries TRBV5-1 and TRBJ2-3; D is possibly TRBD2 (5 bases). Germline V gives CDR1 SGHRS, CDR2 YFSETQ. Trimming stripped 4 bases from V and 2 bases from J, with 8 bases between. The CDR3 contains 13 residues. In DNA, the CDR3 is TGCGCCAGCAGCACGGGATTCACAGATACGCAGTATTTT. It yields the protein CASSTGFTDTQYF.

CDR3 residues: CASSPGLKNQPQHF. The CDR3 region has the DNA TGTGCCAGCAGTCCGGGACTCAAGAATCAGCCCCAGCATTTT. The rearrangement joins TRBV12-3 or TRBV12-4 to TRBJ1-5, with a possible D match to TRBD1 (5 bases). The CDR3 length is 14 residues. Trimming removed 5 bases at V and 4 bases at J, with 12 bases between.

This chain connects TRBV11-1 to TRBJ2-2; perhaps D is TRBD1 or TRBD2 (5 bases each). V lost 2 bases and J lost 2, with 9 bases in between. This CDR3 is built from 15 residues. Germline V gene sequence: CDR1 SGHAT, CDR2 FQDESV (reference sequence). The CDR3 bases are TGTGCCAGCAGCTTACCACGGGGCAACACCGGGGAGCTGTTTTTT. Its protein product is CASSLPRGNTGELFF.

V is TRBV12-3 or TRBV12-4 and J is TRBJ1-1, with D perhaps TRBD1 (5 bases). The length of the CDR3 is 13 residues. Deletions cut 4 bases from V and 3 bases from J, with 9 bases between. As DNA, the CDR3 is TGTGCCAGCAGTTCCGAAGGGGACACTGAAGCTTTCTTT. Amino acid sequence: CASSSEGDTEAFF.

This clonotype was observed a handful of times. The CDR3 loop reads CASSYSGALNYGYTF. CDR3 coding DNA: TGTGCCAGCAGCTACTCAGGGGCTCTCAACTATGGCTACACCTTC. This chain connects TRBV7-9 to TRBJ1-2; TRBD1 might be the D (6 bases). This CDR3 spans 15 amino acids. Germline values: CDR1 SEHNR, CDR2 FQNEAQ (reference sequence). Between the trimmed V and J ends, which lost 4 bases and 2 bases, there was a span of 14 bases.

The chain uses TRBV11-2 and TRBJ2-3; 9 positions match TRBD2. This CDR3 is built from 16 residues. Trimming at V came to 3 bases and at J to 3 bases, leaving 7 bases not matched to a gene. The V gene's germline CDR1 is SGHAT and CDR2 FQNNGV. The DNA for the CDR3 is TGTGCCAGCAGCTTGCGGGGGGGTCTAGCAACAGATACGCAGTATTTT. This sequence encodes CASSLRGGLATDTQYF.

CDR3 sequence reads: CSARGLSTGELFF. The CDR3 bases are TGCAGTGCTAGGGGGCTCTCCACCGGGGAGCTGTTTTTT. This sequence joins TRBV20-1 and TRBJ2-2, with D tentatively TRBD1 (5 bases). The CDR3 covers 13 residues. Germline-derived CDR1 and CDR2 are DFQATT and SNEGSKA (reference sequence). V was pared by 3 bases and J by 4 bases, with 9 bases between.

This chain joins TRBV5-1 and TRBJ2-5, with D maybe TRBD2 (6 bases). From germline, CDR1 is SGHRS and CDR2 YFSETQ. Trimming left V 5 bases short and J 1 base short, with 15 bases between. CDR3 length: 15 amino acids. The DNA of the CDR3 is TGCGCCAGCAGTTTAGCCCTGGGGGGCCAAGAGACCCAGTACTTC. Translated, it gives CASSLALGGQETQYF.

In its sample, this clonotype was seen a few times. The rearrangement links TRBV14 to TRBJ2-2; no firm D call. This CDR3 has 15 amino acids. Deletions cut 0 bases from V and 5 bases from J, with 10 bases between. Germline loops: CDR1 SGHDN, CDR2 FVKESK. The CDR3 region has the DNA TGTGCCAGCAGCCAAGAGTGGCCAGCGACCGGGGAGCTGTTTTTT. Its translation: CASSQEWPATGELFF.

The gene calls are TRBV3-1 and TRBJ2-7; TRBD2 agrees at 8 bases. CDR1 is LGHDT and CDR2 is YNNKEL in the germline V gene (reference sequence). Trimming at V came to 4 bases and at J to 6 bases, leaving 14 bases not matched to a gene. The CDR3 is made up of 16 amino acids. The CDR3 region has the DNA TGTGCCAGCAGCCTAGGAACCGGGACTAGTCGGGTCGAGCAGTACTTC. It is translated as CASSLGTGTSRVEQYF.

In its sample, this clonotype was seen many times. The chain combines TRBV20-1 with TRBJ2-1; 12 nucleotides align to TRBD2. The V segment lost 6 bases and the J segment 12 bases; nucleotides outside the gene matches: 9. CDR1 and CDR2 (germline): DFQATT, SNEGSKA (reference sequence). The CDR3 loop spans 13 amino acids. The CDR3 coding sequence is TGCAGTGCCCAAAAAGGACTAGCGGGACCGCAGTTCTTC. This sequence encodes CSAQKGLAGPQFF.

The V call is TRBV24-1, the J call TRBJ2-1; D may be TRBD2 (6 bases). The CDR3 extends over 14 amino acids. V lost 4 bases and J lost 4, with 10 bases in between. Per the germline V gene, CDR1 is KGHDR and CDR2 is SFDVKD. CDR3 nucleotides: TGTGCCACCAGTGACGGGAGTTTATACAATGAGCAGTTCTTC. It yields the protein CATSDGSLYNEQFF.

J is TRBJ2-1 and V is TRBV7-2; 11 nucleotides align to TRBD1. The CDR3 consists of 16 residues. V shed 5 bases, J shed 4 bases, and the junction held 7 bases outside the gene matches. Germline CDR1 is SGHTA and CDR2 is FQGNSA. The CDR3 region has the DNA TGTGCCAGCAGCCCTACCGGACAGGGGGCATACAATGAGCAGTTCTTC. Amino acid sequence: CASSPTGQGAYNEQFF.

This chain connects TRBV20-1 to TRBJ2-5; a weak D match, TRBD2 (6 bases). CDR3 length: 13 amino acids. V lost 3 bases to trimming and J lost 1 base, with 9 bases between them. The germline V gene has CDR1 DFQATT and CDR2 SNEGSKA (reference sequence). The CDR3 protein is CSARGSGQETQYF. The CDR3, as DNA: TGCAGTGCTAGGGGTAGCGGCCAAGAGACCCAGTACTTC.

This clonotype has ten or more counts. The rearrangement links TRBV25-1 to TRBJ2-7; 7 bases align to TRBD1. J was trimmed by 2 bases and V by 6 bases; bases with no gene match: 4. Germline V gene lookup returns CDR1 MGHDK and CDR2 SYGVNS. The CDR3 loop spans 13 amino acids. This chain's CDR3 is CASSLTGTYEQYF. The CDR3 DNA sequence: TGTGCCAGCAGCTTGACAGGGACCTACGAGCAGTACTTC.

Only a few counts were recorded for this clonotype. V usage is TRBV5-1 and J usage is TRBJ2-3; 7 bases are a match to TRBD1. The germline CDR1 and CDR2 sequences are SGHRS and YFSETQ. The CDR3 extends over 14 amino acids. The J segment lost 1 base and the V segment lost 7 bases, leaving 6 bases of the junction unmatched. The DNA for the CDR3 is TGCGCCAGCTCTCAGGGGGTCGGCACAGATACGCAGTATTTT. Residues: CASSQGVGTDTQYF.

This clonotype came up a few times. The rearrangement joins TRBV6-1 to TRBJ1-3, with D possibly being TRBD1 (6 bases). Germline lookup yields CDR1 MNHNS and CDR2 SASEGT. The ends were cut back, 8 bases at V and 1 base at J, with 9 bases in the middle. CDR3 length: 13 residues. The DNA of the CDR3 is TGTGCCAGCCTGGACAGTTCTGGAAACACCATATATTTT. It encodes CASLDSSGNTIYF.

The rearrangement joins TRBV5-5 to TRBJ1-1; 7 positions match TRBD1. This CDR3 is built from 14 residues. The V and J ends lost 0 bases and 3 bases, in that order; junction bases with no gene match: 2. CDR1 and CDR2 from the germline V gene are SGHKS and YYEKEE (reference sequence). The CDR3 loop is CASSLGTGYTEAFF. The CDR3 nucleotides read TGTGCCAGCAGCTTGGGGACAGGTTACACTGAAGCTTTCTTT.

The chain joins TRBV20-1 to TRBJ2-7; the match to TRBD2 covers 12 bases. Per the germline V gene, CDR1 is DFQATT and CDR2 is SNEGSKA (reference sequence). J lost 0 bases, V lost 6 bases, and 6 bases had no gene match. The CDR3 contains 15 residues. The CDR3 protein is CSADPTSGGSYEQYF. In DNA form, the CDR3 reads TGCAGTGCGGACCCGACTAGCGGGGGCTCCTACGAGCAGTACTTC.

V gene TRBV20-1 combines with J gene TRBJ1-1, with a weak D call TRBD1 (6 bases). The CDR3 extends over 15 amino acids. Trimming pared 2 bases from V and 1 base from J, leaving 14 bases between. The germline gives CDR1 DFQATT, CDR2 SNEGSKA (reference sequence). CDR3 in amino acids: CSARRSVRGNTEAFF. The CDR3 DNA sequence: TGCAGTGCTAGAAGATCGGTCAGGGGGAACACTGAAGCTTTCTTT.

In this sample, this clonotype turned up a few times. The chain links TRBV7-2 to TRBJ2-3, with no clear D. The CDR3 is 15 residues long. Between the trimmed V and J ends, which lost 5 bases and 1 base, there was a span of 13 bases. The germline V gene has CDR1 SGHTA and CDR2 FQGNSA. This CDR3 is CASSAMRWGTDTQYF. The CDR3 region has the DNA TGTGCCAGCAGCGCCATGAGATGGGGCACAGATACGCAGTATTTT.

The rearrangement uses TRBV13 and TRBJ2-7; D possibly corresponds to TRBD1 (5 bases). Germline lookup yields CDR1 PRHDT and CDR2 FYEKMQ (reference sequence). V was clipped by 7 bases and J by 4 bases, with 14 bases between them. This CDR3 is 13 amino acids long. The CDR3 sequence: CASKLGARYEQYF. CDR3 sequence (DNA): TGTGCCAGCAAGCTTGGGGCAAGGTACGAGCAGTACTTC.

This chain connects TRBV6-5 to TRBJ2-2, with D tentatively TRBD2 (6 bases). V lost 2 bases and J lost 12, with 22 bases in between. Germline lookup yields CDR1 MNHEY and CDR2 SVGAGI. This CDR3 is built from 16 residues. This CDR3 is CASSYHRDSLGLKLFF. For the CDR3, the DNA is TGTGCCAGCAGTTACCACCGGGACTCCCTAGGTTTGAAGCTGTTTTTT.